The 28 T cell receptor beta chains given below trace back to one sample, sequenced in a study of T cell changes during pregnancy in multiple sclerosis. Repertoires were generated with immunoSEQ multiplex PCR, while TCRdb's copy carries only in-frame clones and drops some. The repertoire holds 58,000 or so clones, over 80% seen once, with around 2.3% in the top ten. The specimen comprised peripheral blood, sampled in the first trimester of pregnancy. These receptors were collected from a female donor with multiple sclerosis, enrolled in a pregnancy study.

This clone appeared a single time. The chain carries TRBV11-3 and TRBJ1-2; D unresolved. CDR1 and CDR2 (germline): SGHNT, YENEEA. V was trimmed by 5 bases and J by 3 bases, leaving 13 bases between them. The CDR3 is 14 amino acids. The CDR3 region has the DNA TGTGCCAGCAGCCCAACGGGTCTTGACTATGGCTACACCTTC. Translation gives CASSPTGLDYGYTF.

This sequence joins TRBV13 and TRBJ2-7; 10 bases align to TRBD2. Trimming removed 5 bases from V and 2 bases from J; junction bases left unmatched: 6. This CDR3 has 15 amino acids. CDR1 and CDR2 from the germline V gene are PRHDT and FYEKMQ (reference sequence). CDR3 DNA sequence: TGTGCCAGCAGCGTTGGACTAGCGGCTACCTACGAGCAGTACTTC. It specifies CASSVGLAATYEQYF. The complete variable domain, with remaining parts taken from reference TRBV13 and TRBJ2-7, reads AAGVIQSPRHLIKEKRETATLKCYPIPRHDTVYWYQQGPGQDPQFLISFYEKMQSDKGSIPDRFSAQQFSDYHSELNMSSLELGDSALYFCASSVGLAATYEQYFGPGTRLTVT.

The chain uses TRBV11-2 and TRBJ2-1, with TRBD2 identical over 15 bases. Germline lookup yields CDR1 SGHAT and CDR2 FQNNGV. Germline trimming cut 5 bases from V and 9 bases from J; bases unmatched to any gene: 8. This CDR3 has 16 residues. CDR3 DNA: TGTGCCAGCAGCACGGGACTAGCGGGAGGTTCGGGTGAGCAGTTCTTC. Protein product: CASSTGLAGGSGEQFF.

The chain recombines TRBV19 with TRBJ1-1; 7 bases align to TRBD1. The CDR3 length is 18 residues. After removal of 4 bases from V and 2 bases from J, the junction contained 16 bases not matched to a gene. Germline loops: CDR1 LNHDA, CDR2 SQIVND (reference sequence). The CDR3 here is CASSNRIQGVQSNTEAFF. Written as DNA, the CDR3 is TGTGCCAGTAGTAATAGGATTCAGGGGGTGCAAAGCAACACTGAAGCTTTCTTT.

V usage is TRBV7-2 and J usage is TRBJ2-1; D call uncertain. The CDR3 totals 14 residues. V was trimmed by 6 bases and J by 4 bases, leaving 13 bases between them. CDR1 and CDR2 from the germline V gene are SGHTA and FQGNSA. The CDR3 spells CASRIADEYNEQFF. Here the CDR3 DNA reads TGTGCCAGCAGAATAGCCGATGAGTACAATGAGCAGTTCTTC.

This chain uses TRBV6-1 with TRBJ1-5; TRBD1 matches 8 bases. This CDR3 contains 15 residues. Germline CDR1 is MNHNS and CDR2 is SASEGT. V shed 7 bases and J 3 bases; nucleotides not matched to a gene: 8. The CDR3 protein is CASTSGTGLNQPQHF. The CDR3, as DNA: TGTGCCAGCACCTCGGGGACAGGCCTCAATCAGCCCCAGCATTTT.

This clone was recorded only once. This chain connects TRBV30 to TRBJ1-5, with TRBD1 matching 9 bases. V lost 5 bases, J lost 4 bases, and 3 bases stayed unmatched. The CDR3 loop spans 13 amino acids. From germline, CDR1 is GTSNPN and CDR2 SVGIG (reference sequence). For the CDR3, the DNA is TGTGCCTGGGGAGACAGGGGGAATCAGCCCCAGCATTTT. Translation gives CAWGDRGNQPQHF. Full variable domain (rest looked up from reference TRBV30 and TRBJ1-5): SQTIHQWPATLVQPVGSPLSLECTVEGTSNPNLYWYRQAAGRGLQLLFYSVGIGQISSEVPQNLSASRPQDRQFILSSKKLLLSDSGFYLCAWGDRGNQPQHFGDGTRLSIL.

This chain joins TRBV19 and TRBJ1-4; D unclear. With 3 bases removed from V and 4 bases from J, the gap between germline ends came to 9 bases. The CDR3 spans 14 residues. The germline V gene has CDR1 LNHDA and CDR2 SQIVND (reference sequence). The CDR3 loop reads CASSIWRSNEKLFF. The DNA for the CDR3 is TGTGCCAGTAGTATTTGGCGGAGTAATGAAAAACTGTTTTTT. Full variable domain (remainder filled in from reference TRBV19 and TRBJ1-4): DGGITQSPKYLFRKEGQNVTLSCEQNLNHDAMYWYRQDPGQGLRLIYYSQIVNDFQKGDIAEGYSVSREKKESFPLTVTSAQKNPTAFYLCASSIWRSNEKLFFGSGTQLSVL.

The rearrangement uses TRBV9 and TRBJ2-3; 12 bases are shared with TRBD2. In germline, CDR1 is SGDLS, CDR2 YYNGEE. This CDR3 region has 15 residues. J lost 7 bases, V lost 3 bases, and 6 bases had no gene match. CDR3 nucleotide sequence: TGTGCCAGCAGCGACAGAGGGACTAGCGGGCATACGCAGTATTTT. This gives the protein CASSDRGTSGHTQYF.

The count of this clone is one. The V call is TRBV7-8, the J call TRBJ2-7; TRBD1 aligns across 9 bases. CDR3 length: 15 amino acids. The V gene end was trimmed by 8 bases and the J gene end by 0 bases; junction bases not matched to a gene: 8. CDR1 and CDR2 (germline): SGHVS, FQNEAQ. The CDR3 DNA reads as TGTGCCAGCCTCGAAGGGGACAGGGCCTCCTACGAGCAGTACTTC. It codes for CASLEGDRASYEQYF.

V is TRBV18 and J is TRBJ2-7, with D possibly matching TRBD2 (5 bases). V was clipped by 0 bases and J by 2 bases, with 14 bases between them. This CDR3 is 16 amino acids long. Germline-derived CDR1 and CDR2 are KGHSH and LQKENI. CDR3 loop: CASSPPGLAGAYEQYF. In nucleotides, the CDR3 is TGTGCCAGCTCACCACCTGGACTTGCCGGAGCCTACGAGCAGTACTTC.

The chain carries TRBV7-2 and TRBJ2-3; TRBD1 aligns across 9 bases. The trim removed 5 bases at V and 4 bases at J, leaving 4 bases unmatched. Germline-derived CDR1 and CDR2 are SGHTA and FQGNSA. The CDR3 has 14 amino acids. The chain's CDR3 is CASSLDRGADTQYF. DNA of the CDR3: TGTGCCAGCAGCCTAGACAGGGGGGCAGATACGCAGTATTTT.

The genes are TRBV30 and TRBJ2-1; 11 positions match TRBD2. The CDR3 is made up of 16 amino acids. Germline CDR1 reads GTSNPN; CDR2 reads SVGIG (reference sequence). Germline trimming cut 1 base from V and 6 bases from J; bases unmatched to any gene: 8. The CDR3 reads CAWSEGLAAWGNEQFF. The CDR3 nucleotides are TGTGCCTGGAGTGAGGGACTAGCGGCATGGGGCAATGAGCAGTTCTTC.

This chain connects TRBV28 to TRBJ2-1; TRBD2 matches at 9 bases. Germline trimming cut 1 base from V and 8 bases from J; bases unmatched to any gene: 9. Germline loops: CDR1 MDHEN, CDR2 SYDVKM. This CDR3 spans 16 amino acids. CDR3 protein: CASSLFGLARGDEQFF. CDR3 nucleotides: TGTGCCAGCAGTTTATTTGGACTAGCGAGGGGGGATGAGCAGTTCTTC.

On this clone: Its ends do not fully match the called genes, so a read error is possible. Within the sample, other DNA sequences also encode this same CDR3. The chain couples TRBV6-6 to TRBJ2-3; 11 positions agree with TRBD2. Germline loops: CDR1 MNHNY, CDR2 SVGAGI (reference sequence). This CDR3 comprises 16 residues. CDR3 coding DNA: TGTGCCAGCAGGGGACTAGCGGCATCGTCCACAGATACGCAATATTTT. The encoded protein is CASRGLAASSTDTQYF.

The genes are TRBV30 and TRBJ2-2; maybe TRBD2 (6 bases). Germline V gene lookup returns CDR1 GTSNPN and CDR2 SVGIG (reference sequence). The CDR3 extends over 14 amino acids. Trimming removed 8 bases from V and 1 base from J, with 14 bases in between. In DNA form, the CDR3 reads TGTGCCCGGACCGGGACTTTGAACACCGGGGAGCTGTTTTTT. The encoded protein is CARTGTLNTGELFF.

The V gene is TRBV5-4, the J gene TRBJ2-1; D uncertain. V shed 0 bases and J shed 9 bases, with 10 bases lying between them. This CDR3 is 13 amino acids long. Germline V gene data show CDR1 as SGHNT and CDR2 as YYREEE (reference sequence). CDR3: CASSLESGGEQFF. Here the CDR3 DNA reads TGTGCCAGCAGCTTGGAGTCAGGTGGTGAGCAGTTCTTC.

V and J are TRBV4-1 and TRBJ2-1; weak D call: TRBD1 (6 bases). CDR1 and CDR2 (germline): MGHRA, YSYEKL. The V end was cut by 0 bases, the J end by 6 bases, with 6 bases between. CDR3 length equals 13 residues. CDR3 in amino acids: CASSQEGGNEQFF. CDR3 bases: TGCGCCAGCAGCCAAGAAGGGGGCAATGAGCAGTTCTTC.

J is TRBJ2-3 and V is TRBV4-3; 9 positions agree with TRBD1. The CDR3 is made up of 19 amino acids. J gave up 3 bases and V 4 bases, and 17 bases lay outside the gene matches. CDR1 and CDR2 from the germline V gene are LGHNA and YSLEER. DNA of the CDR3: TGCGCCAGCAGCCTTGAAACATCGCCGGGACAGGGTTCTACAGATACGCAGTATTTT. Its protein is CASSLETSPGQGSTDTQYF.

V gene TRBV6-6 combines with J gene TRBJ2-1, with no clear D. Between the trimmed V and J ends, which lost 7 bases and 11 bases, there was a span of 12 bases. CDR3 length: 11 amino acids. In germline, CDR1 is MNHNY, CDR2 SVGAGI (reference sequence). As DNA, the CDR3 is TGTGCCAGCATAGGAGCGAGGAAGCAGTTCTTC. It is translated as CASIGARKQFF.

The chain uses TRBV19 and TRBJ2-1; perhaps TRBD2 as D (5 bases). The V and J ends lost 4 bases and 6 bases respectively, with 16 bases between them. Germline CDR1 reads LNHDA; CDR2 reads SQIVND (reference sequence). The CDR3 extends over 15 amino acids. The CDR3 bases are TGTGCCAGTAGTAAGGTAGCGAATAGTTTCAATGAGCAGTTCTTC. Its translation is CASSKVANSFNEQFF.

This chain links TRBV7-9 with TRBJ2-1, with TRBD2 matching over 9 bases. This CDR3 is built from 14 residues. Looked up from germline, CDR1 is SEHNR and CDR2 is FQNEAQ (reference sequence). V trimming: 3 bases; J trimming: 8 bases; junction bases outside the gene matches: 5. The CDR3 here is CASSFSGRRDEQFF. The CDR3 nucleotides read TGTGCCAGCAGCTTTAGCGGGAGAAGGGATGAGCAGTTCTTC.

The chain employs TRBV5-1 and TRBJ1-2; 7 nucleotides align to TRBD1. Per the germline V gene, CDR1 is SGHRS and CDR2 is YFSETQ. V shed 2 bases, J shed 7 bases, and the junction held 2 bases outside the gene matches. This CDR3 is built from 12 residues. Written as DNA, the CDR3 is TGCGCCAGCAGCTTCGACAGGGCTGGCTACACCTTC. Its protein is CASSFDRAGYTF.

CDR3 sequence (DNA): TGTGCCAGCAGTTATTTGGACAGTTCCTACGAGCAGTACTTC. Residues: CASSYLDSSYEQYF. The chain has TRBV27 and TRBJ2-7; D possibly corresponds to TRBD1 (6 bases). This CDR3 region has 14 residues. V was trimmed by 4 bases and J by 1 base, leaving 11 bases between them. The V gene's germline CDR1 is MNHEY and CDR2 SMNVEV (reference sequence).

CDR3 sequence reads: CSVETGKENTIYF. As DNA, the CDR3 is TGCAGCGTGGAGACAGGGAAAGAAAACACCATATATTTT. The gene calls are TRBV29-1 and TRBJ1-3, with TRBD1 matching over 7 bases. With 6 bases clipped from V and 6 bases from J, the junction kept 8 bases outside the gene matches. The CDR3 sequence is 13 residues long. CDR1 SQVTM and CDR2 ANQGSEA come from the germline V gene.

This clone was seen a single time. The germline gene is not matched at one end of the junction; a read error may be the cause. The CDR3 sequence: CASSPGQGLGVEQFF. DNA for the CDR3: TGTGCTAGCAGCCCGGGACAGGGCCTGGGAGTCGAGCAGTTCTTC. The chain links TRBV7-7 to TRBJ2-1; 9 bases align to TRBD1. The CDR3 consists of 15 residues. Germline CDR1 SSHAT, CDR2 FNYEAQ (reference sequence).

The chain couples TRBV6-4 to TRBJ2-3; 8 bases are shared with TRBD2. The CDR3 extends over 14 amino acids. Germline assignment: CDR1 MRHNA and CDR2 SNTAGT. Losses at the gene ends were 5 bases for V and 0 bases for J; bases not matched to a gene: 1. In nucleotides, the CDR3 is TGTGCCAGCAGTCGGGGGGGCAGCACAGATACGCAGTATTTT. Its protein is CASSRGGSTDTQYF.

The V and J genes are TRBV28 and TRBJ2-2, with 11 bases that match TRBD2. The germline V gene has CDR1 MDHEN and CDR2 SYDVKM. The CDR3 totals 16 residues. The V segment lost 4 bases and the J segment 4 bases; nucleotides outside the gene matches: 5. CDR3 sequence: CASSSGTSGRTGELFF. DNA of the CDR3: TGTGCCAGCAGTTCCGGGACTAGCGGACGCACCGGGGAGCTGTTTTTT.